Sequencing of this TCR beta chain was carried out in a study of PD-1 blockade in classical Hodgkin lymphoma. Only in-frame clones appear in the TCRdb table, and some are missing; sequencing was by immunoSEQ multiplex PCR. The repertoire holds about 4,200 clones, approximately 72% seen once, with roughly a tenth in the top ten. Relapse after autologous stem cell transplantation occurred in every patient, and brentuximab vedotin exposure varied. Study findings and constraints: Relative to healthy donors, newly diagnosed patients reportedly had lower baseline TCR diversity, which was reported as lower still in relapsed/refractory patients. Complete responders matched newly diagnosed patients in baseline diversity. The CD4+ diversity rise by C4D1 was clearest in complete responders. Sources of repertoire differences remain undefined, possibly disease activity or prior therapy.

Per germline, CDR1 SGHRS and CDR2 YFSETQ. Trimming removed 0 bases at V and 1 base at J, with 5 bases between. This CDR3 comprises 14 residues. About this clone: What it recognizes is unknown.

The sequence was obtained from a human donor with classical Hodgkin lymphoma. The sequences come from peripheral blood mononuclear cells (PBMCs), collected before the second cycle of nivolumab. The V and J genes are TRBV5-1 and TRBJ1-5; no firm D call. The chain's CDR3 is CASSLGTSNQPQHF. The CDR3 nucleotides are TGCGCCAGCAGCTTGGGTACCAGCAATCAGCCCCAGCATTTT.